The rows below give T cell receptor beta chains drawn from one sample of a study of T cell repertoires in cytomegalovirus infection. From the reads, TCRdb called clonotypes with MiXCR, one entry per CDR3 protein. The sample lists about 63,000 distinct CDR3 sequences, around 20% occurring once. These TCRs are of unknown antigen specificity. The source material was CD8+ T cells from cultured PBMCs, sampled from culture after CMV antigen stimulation. The receptors were sampled from a human donor in good health (CMV status not recorded). Some clones in this sample may be carry-over from other donors' samples. CDR3s include the opening cysteine and the closing phenylalanine or tryptophan. The D gene is left open where the match is weak. Where a row states a size, it is once, few, many or the class of an expanded clone; other rows omit it.

cdr3_length,clone_size,j_call,v_call,d_call,cdr3_aa,cdr3_nt
16,-,TRBJ2-3,TRBV5-1,-,CASSPPRGGVTDTQYF,TGCGCCAGCAGCCCCCCCCGCGGCGGGGTCACAGATACGCAGTATTTT
15,-,TRBJ1-5,TRBV12-3/TRBV12-4,TRBD1,CASSPGQGVSQPQHF,TGTGCCAGCAGCCCGGGACAGGGGGTGAGTCAGCCCCAGCATTTT
14,few,TRBJ2-3,TRBV7-8,-,CASQLYSFTDTQYF,TGTGCCAGCCAGCTTTATTCCTTCACAGATACGCAGTATTTT
18,-,TRBJ2-1,TRBV7-2,TRBD2,CASSLALAGGSSYNEQFF,TGTGCCAGCAGCTTAGCGCTAGCGGGAGGGAGCTCCTACAATGAGCAGTTCTTC
14,-,TRBJ2-7,TRBV6-2/TRBV6-3,-,CASRLRGAQYEQYF,TGTGCCAGCAGGCTTCGCGGGGCGCAGTACGAGCAGTACTTC
15,-,TRBJ2-7,TRBV7-9,-,CASSLDRDLFYEQYF,TGTGCCAGCAGCTTAGACAGGGACCTTTTTTACGAGCAGTACTTC
11,-,TRBJ1-2,TRBV6-1,-,CASSEGTQNTF,TGTGCCAGCAGTGAAGGGACACAAAACACCTTC
14,-,TRBJ2-1,TRBV6-2/TRBV6-3,TRBD1,CASSYSTGGNEQFF,TGTGCCAGCAGTTACTCGACAGGGGGCAATGAGCAGTTCTTC
13,-,TRBJ2-1,TRBV6-2/TRBV6-3,-,CASKGQRVHEQFF,TGTGCCAGCAAAGGACAGCGAGTCCATGAGCAGTTCTTC
16,-,TRBJ2-1,TRBV12-3/TRBV12-4,TRBD2,CASSAPGLAGHNEQFF,TGTGCCAGCAGTGCCCCGGGACTAGCGGGGCACAATGAGCAGTTCTTC
15,-,TRBJ2-1,TRBV19,TRBD2,CASAISGGSYNEQFF,TGTGCCAGTGCGATTAGCGGGGGCTCCTACAATGAGCAGTTCTTC
13,-,TRBJ1-2,TRBV19,-,CASIRRGNYGYTF,TGTGCCAGTATTCGGCGGGGGAACTATGGCTACACCTTC
13,-,TRBJ1-6,TRBV6-8,-,CASTRGGGSPLHF,TGTGCCAGCACCCGGGGAGGTGGTTCACCCCTCCACTTT
15,-,TRBJ1-4,TRBV28,-,CASSLTQGSGEKLFF,TGTGCCAGCAGTTTAACACAGGGCTCGGGAGAAAAACTGTTTTTT
17,once,TRBJ1-1,TRBV9,-,CASSSGVERALNTEAFF,TGTGCCAGCAGCTCCGGTGTCGAGAGAGCACTGAACACTGAAGCTTTCTTT
14,many,TRBJ2-7,TRBV6-5,-,CASSYGQGGYEQYF,TGTGCCAGCAGTTATGGCCAGGGAGGCTACGAGCAGTACTTC
16,few,TRBJ2-3,TRBV24-1,TRBD2,CATSSTRGGRADTQYF,TGTGCCACCAGTTCCACGCGGGGGGGCAGGGCAGATACGCAGTATTTT
12,few,TRBJ2-1,TRBV4-1,-,CASSQAADKEFF,TGCGCCAGCAGCCAAGCGGCGGATAAGGAGTTCTTC
14,-,TRBJ1-5,TRBV27,-,CASSRNRVNQPQHF,TGTGCCAGCAGTAGAAACAGAGTCAATCAGCCCCAGCATTTT
15,few,TRBJ2-7,TRBV6-2/TRBV6-3,-,CASSYRGLSSYEQYF,TGTGCCAGCAGTTACCGGGGGTTAAGCTCCTACGAGCAGTACTTC
11,-,TRBJ2-1,TRBV6-2/TRBV6-3,-,CASTLLNEQFF,TGTGCCAGCACCCTACTCAATGAGCAGTTCTTC
13,-,TRBJ2-5,TRBV7-6,TRBD1,CASSGQEKETQYF,TGTGCCAGCAGCGGACAGGAAAAAGAGACCCAGTACTTC
17,few,TRBJ2-3,TRBV12-3/TRBV12-4,-,CASSLSRGGLSTDTQYF,TGTGCCAGCAGTTTGAGCCGAGGGGGGCTTAGCACAGATACGCAGTATTTT
13,-,TRBJ1-1,TRBV7-6,-,CASSLGENTEAFF,TGTGCCAGCAGCTTAGGAGAAAACACTGAAGCTTTCTTT
12,-,TRBJ1-5,TRBV6-1,-,CASSADETAQHF,TGTGCCAGCAGCGCGGATGAGACGGCCCAGCATTTT
14,-,TRBJ2-3,TRBV12-3/TRBV12-4,-,CASSLGGQSDTQYF,TGTGCCAGCAGTTTGGGGGGGCAATCAGATACGCAGTATTTT
16,-,TRBJ1-2,TRBV6-6,-,CASSYSQRGQPYGYTF,TGTGCCAGCAGTTACTCCCAAAGAGGGCAGCCCTATGGCTACACCTTC
15,few,TRBJ1-1,TRBV6-2/TRBV6-3,-,CASRPRASGATEAFF,TGTGCCAGCAGACCTCGGGCCTCGGGGGCCACTGAAGCTTTCTTT
15,-,TRBJ2-7,TRBV7-9,TRBD2,CASSPVVSGEYEQYF,TGTGCCAGCAGCCCAGTCGTGAGCGGGGAGTACGAGCAGTACTTC
17,few,TRBJ2-1,TRBV12-3/TRBV12-4,TRBD2,CASSLGGLAINDDEQFF,TGTGCCAGCAGCTTGGGTGGACTAGCTATAAATGATGATGAGCAGTTCTTC
13,-,TRBJ2-7,TRBV7-2,-,CASSLYRDYEQYF,TGTGCCAGCAGCTTATACAGGGACTACGAGCAGTACTTC
15,few,TRBJ2-1,TRBV4-1,TRBD2,CASSQEEASGREQFF,TGTGCCAGCAGCCAAGAGGAGGCGAGCGGGAGAGAGCAGTTCTTC
15,few,TRBJ2-7,TRBV29-1,-,CSVEYEGFYSYEQYF,TGCAGCGTTGAGTACGAGGGCTTCTACTCCTACGAGCAGTACTTC